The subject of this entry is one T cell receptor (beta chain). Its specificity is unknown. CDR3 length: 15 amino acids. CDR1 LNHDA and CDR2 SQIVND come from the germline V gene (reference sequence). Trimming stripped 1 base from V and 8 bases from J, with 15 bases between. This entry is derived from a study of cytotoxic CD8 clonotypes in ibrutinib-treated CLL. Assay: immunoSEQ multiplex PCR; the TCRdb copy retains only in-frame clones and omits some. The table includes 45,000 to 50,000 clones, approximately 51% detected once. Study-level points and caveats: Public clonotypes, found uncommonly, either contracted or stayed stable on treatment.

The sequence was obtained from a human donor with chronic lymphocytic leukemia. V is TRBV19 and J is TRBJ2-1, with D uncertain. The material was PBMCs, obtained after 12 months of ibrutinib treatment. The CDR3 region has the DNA TGTGCCAGTAGTATAGGCGGAACGCCCACCGATGAGCAGTTCTTC. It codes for CASSIGGTPTDEQFF.